This T cell receptor beta chain was captured in a study of blood T cell repertoires in COVID-19. Study-level background: Some COVID-19 samples were acute and others convalescent; all came from the United States, Italy and Spain. The cDNA or gDNA used as material had been derived from T cells, B-cell-depleted T cells, or PBMCs.

V lost 5 bases and J lost 4; bases outside the gene matches: 3. The germline V gene has CDR1 SGHNT and CDR2 YENEEA. The length of the CDR3 is 13 residues. As for this clone: This CDR3 is also generated by other DNA sequences in the sample.

In the original workflow: Reference gene primer amplification gave nucleated cell count estimates. Clones were read by immunoSEQ multiplex PCR, and TCRdb kept only the in-frame ones, dropping some. V and J calls and clone size are as listed in that table; D and trimming were resolved from the DNA. The sample shows fewer than 350,000 clones, about nine tenths of them seen only once. Recovery among Cohort 3 donors was established by two negative PCRs, clearance, or symptom resolution. The chain uses TRBV11-3 and TRBJ1-1; 8 bases are a match to TRBD1. The sequence was obtained from a woman aged 35 to 49 who had recovered from COVID-19. The specimen sequenced was PBMCs or T cells enriched from blood (not recorded which). CDR3 protein: CASSPGTGTEAFF. The CDR3 nucleotides read TGTGCCAGCAGCCCGGGGACAGGCACTGAAGCTTTCTTT.